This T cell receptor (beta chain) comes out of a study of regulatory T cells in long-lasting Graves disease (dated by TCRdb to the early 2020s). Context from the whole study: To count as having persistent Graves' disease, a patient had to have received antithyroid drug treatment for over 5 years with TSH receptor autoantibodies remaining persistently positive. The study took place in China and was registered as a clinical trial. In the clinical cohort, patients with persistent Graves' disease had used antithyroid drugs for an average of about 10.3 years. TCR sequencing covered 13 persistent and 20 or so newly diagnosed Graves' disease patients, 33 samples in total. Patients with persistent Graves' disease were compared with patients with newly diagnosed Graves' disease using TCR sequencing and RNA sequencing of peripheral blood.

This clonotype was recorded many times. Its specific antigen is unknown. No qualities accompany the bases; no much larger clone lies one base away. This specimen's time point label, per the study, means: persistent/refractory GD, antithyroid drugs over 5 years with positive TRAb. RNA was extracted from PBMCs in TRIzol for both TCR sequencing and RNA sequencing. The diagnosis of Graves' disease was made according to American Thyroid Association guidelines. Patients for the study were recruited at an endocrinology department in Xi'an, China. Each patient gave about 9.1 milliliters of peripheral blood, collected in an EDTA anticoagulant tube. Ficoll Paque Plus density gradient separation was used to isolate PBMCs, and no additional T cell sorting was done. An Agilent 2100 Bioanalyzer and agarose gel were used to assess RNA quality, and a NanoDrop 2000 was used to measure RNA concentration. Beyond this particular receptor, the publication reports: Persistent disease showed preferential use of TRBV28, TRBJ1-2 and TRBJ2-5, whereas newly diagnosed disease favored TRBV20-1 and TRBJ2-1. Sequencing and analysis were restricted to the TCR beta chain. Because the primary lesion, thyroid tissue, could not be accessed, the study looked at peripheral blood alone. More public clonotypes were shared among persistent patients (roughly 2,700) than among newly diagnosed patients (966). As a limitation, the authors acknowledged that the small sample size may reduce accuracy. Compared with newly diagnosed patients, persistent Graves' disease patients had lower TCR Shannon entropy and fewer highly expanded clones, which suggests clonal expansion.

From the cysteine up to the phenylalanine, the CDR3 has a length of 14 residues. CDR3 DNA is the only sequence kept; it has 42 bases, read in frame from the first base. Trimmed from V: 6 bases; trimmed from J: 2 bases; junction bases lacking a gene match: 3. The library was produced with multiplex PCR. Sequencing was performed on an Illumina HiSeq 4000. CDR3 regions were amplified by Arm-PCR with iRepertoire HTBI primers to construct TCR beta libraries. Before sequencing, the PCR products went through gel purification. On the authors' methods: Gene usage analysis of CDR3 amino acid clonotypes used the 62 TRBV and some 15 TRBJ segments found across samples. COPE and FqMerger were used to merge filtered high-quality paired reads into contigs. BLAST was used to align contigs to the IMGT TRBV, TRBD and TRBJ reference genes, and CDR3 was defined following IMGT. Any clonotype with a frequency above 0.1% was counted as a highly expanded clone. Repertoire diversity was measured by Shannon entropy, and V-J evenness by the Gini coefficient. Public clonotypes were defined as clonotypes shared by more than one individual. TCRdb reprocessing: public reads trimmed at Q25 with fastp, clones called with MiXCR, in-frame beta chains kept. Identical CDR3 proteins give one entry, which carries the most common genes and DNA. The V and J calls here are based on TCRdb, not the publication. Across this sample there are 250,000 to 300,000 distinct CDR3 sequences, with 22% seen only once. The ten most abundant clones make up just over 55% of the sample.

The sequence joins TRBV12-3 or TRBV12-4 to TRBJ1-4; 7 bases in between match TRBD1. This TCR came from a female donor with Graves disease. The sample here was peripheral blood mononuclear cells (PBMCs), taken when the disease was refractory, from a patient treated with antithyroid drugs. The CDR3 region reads CASSPGQTNEKLFF. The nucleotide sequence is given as TGTGCCAGCAGCCCGGGACAGACTAATGAAAAACTGTTTTTT.